The clone carrying this T cell receptor beta chain showed up just a few times. What it binds is unknown. The sample is drawn from a study of immune heterogeneity within non-small cell lung tumors. Study-level background: A handful of squamous cell carcinomas, some 11 non-squamous carcinomas and 1 not otherwise specified made up the tumors.

Bulk tumor genomic DNA served as template, at 550 to 600 ng per sample. Biopsies that were spaced far apart were taken, several per primary tumor, during surgery. Those enrolled were patients newly diagnosed with untreated non-small cell lung cancer and undergoing curative surgery. V lost 6 bases and J lost 5; bases outside the gene matches: 26. This CDR3 comprises 21 residues. TCR beta CDR3 amplification used multiplex PCR with 32 V and 13 J primers. TCRdb itself ran the multiplex PCR reads through MiXCR, one entry per CDR3 protein. The data contain 20,000 to 25,000 distinct CDR3 sequences, around 28% of them singletons. Findings and caveats of the study: Identical dominant CDR3 beta clonotypes showed recurrence across tumor sites within a patient, and site-unique high-frequency clones were also present. Local tumor mutational burden, with an R of about 0.3, correlated moderately but significantly with local T-cell clonality.

V gene TRBV12-3 or TRBV12-4 combines with J gene TRBJ2-2; 8 bases are a match to TRBD1. The receptor was isolated from a man aged 35-49 years with non-small cell lung cancer. The sequenced sample was lung tumor tissue. The CDR3 reads CASRLADRGLFFRERTGELFF. CDR3 nucleotide sequence: TGTGCCAGCAGACTGGCTGACAGGGGCTTGTTTTTCCGGGAGCGGACCGGGGAGCTGTTTTTT.